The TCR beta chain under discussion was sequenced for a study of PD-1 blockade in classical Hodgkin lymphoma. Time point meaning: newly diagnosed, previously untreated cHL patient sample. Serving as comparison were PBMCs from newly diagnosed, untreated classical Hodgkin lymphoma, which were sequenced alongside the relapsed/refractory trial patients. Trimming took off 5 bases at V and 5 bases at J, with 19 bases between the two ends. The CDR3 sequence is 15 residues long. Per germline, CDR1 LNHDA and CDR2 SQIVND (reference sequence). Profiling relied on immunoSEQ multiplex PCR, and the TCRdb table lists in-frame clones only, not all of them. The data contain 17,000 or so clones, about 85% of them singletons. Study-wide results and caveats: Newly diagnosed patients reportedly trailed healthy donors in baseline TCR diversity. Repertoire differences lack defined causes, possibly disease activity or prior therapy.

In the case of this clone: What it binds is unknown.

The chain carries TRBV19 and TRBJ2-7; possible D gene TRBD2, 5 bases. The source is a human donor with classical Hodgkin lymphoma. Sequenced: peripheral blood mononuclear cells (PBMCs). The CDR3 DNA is TGTGCCAGTAGTGTCGCTAGCCTGTCGTCCAACGAGCAGTACTTC. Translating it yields CASSVASLSSNEQYF. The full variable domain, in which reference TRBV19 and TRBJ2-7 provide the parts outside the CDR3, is DGGITQSPKYLFRKEGQNVTLSCEQNLNHDAMYWYRQDPGQGLRLIYYSQIVNDFQKGDIAEGYSVSREKKESFPLTVTSAQKNPTAFYLCASSVASLSSNEQYFGPGTRLTVT.